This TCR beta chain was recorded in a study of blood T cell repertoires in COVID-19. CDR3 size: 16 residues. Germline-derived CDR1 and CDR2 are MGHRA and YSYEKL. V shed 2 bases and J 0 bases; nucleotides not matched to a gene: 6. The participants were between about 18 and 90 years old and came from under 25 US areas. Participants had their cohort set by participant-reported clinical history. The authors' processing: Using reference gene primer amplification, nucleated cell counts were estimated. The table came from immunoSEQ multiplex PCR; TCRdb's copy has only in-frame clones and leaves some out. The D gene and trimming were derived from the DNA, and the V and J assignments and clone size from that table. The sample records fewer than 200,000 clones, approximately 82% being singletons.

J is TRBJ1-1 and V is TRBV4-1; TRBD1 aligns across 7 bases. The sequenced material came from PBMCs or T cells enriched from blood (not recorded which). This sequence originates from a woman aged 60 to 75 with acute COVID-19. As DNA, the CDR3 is TGCGCCAGCAGCCAACCTCTGAGGGGGCTGAACACTGAAGCTTTCTTT. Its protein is CASSQPLRGLNTEAFF.